Each of the 17 T cell receptor beta chains below was sequenced from the same sample in a study of early stage breast cancer tumors. Produced via immunoSEQ multiplex PCR; TCRdb's table is partial and in-frame only. Of 25,000 to 30,000 clones in the sample, roughly 86% were seen once. The sequencing input was blood. The receptors derive from a person aged 50-59 years with breast cancer.

The chain links TRBV5-6 to TRBJ2-7; possibly TRBD1 for D (6 bases). The germline V gene encodes CDR1 SGHDT and CDR2 YYEEEE. V lost 4 bases, J lost 6 bases, and 14 bases lay in between. This CDR3 has 13 residues. This chain's CDR3 is CASSAYTGPEQYF. CDR3 sequence (DNA): TGTGCCAGCAGCGCTTATACAGGGCCCGAGCAGTACTTC.

The chain recombines TRBV5-6 with TRBJ1-1; D not certain. CDR3 length equals 13 residues. The V end lost 0 bases, the J end lost 6 bases, and 9 bases lay between the germline ends. The germline CDR1 and CDR2 sequences are SGHDT and YYEEEE. CDR3 amino acids: CASSLGRSPEAFF. Written as DNA, the CDR3 is TGTGCCAGCAGCTTGGGCAGGTCCCCTGAAGCTTTCTTT.

With regard to this clone: The identical CDR3 is also encoded by other nucleotide sequences in the sample. The J gene is TRBJ1-2, the V gene TRBV19; D not certain. V dropped 2 bases and J dropped 4 bases, with 5 bases sitting between them. This CDR3 spans 12 amino acids. Germline lookup yields CDR1 LNHDA and CDR2 SQIVND (reference sequence). This CDR3 reads CASSISVYGYTF. The CDR3 bases are TGTGCCAGTAGTATATCTGTCTATGGCTACACCTTC.

This chain connects TRBV5-1 to TRBJ2-1; unclear D gene. The length of the CDR3 is 13 residues. Per the germline V gene, CDR1 is SGHRS and CDR2 is YFSETQ. Trimming shortened V by 5 bases and J by 0 bases, and 6 bases separated the two germline ends. The CDR3 DNA sequence: TGCGCCAGCAGTCCCGTCTCCTACAATGAGCAGTTCTTC. Amino acids: CASSPVSYNEQFF.

In this sample, this clone turned up a few times. The chain couples TRBV10-3 to TRBJ1-2; 8 bases are shared with TRBD1. The V gene's germline CDR1 is ENHRY and CDR2 SYGVKD. This CDR3 spans 15 amino acids. Unmatched junction bases numbered 7, after V lost 7 bases and J lost 0 bases. The CDR3 sequence is CAINTGQGANYGYTF. The CDR3 DNA is TGTGCCATCAACACCGGACAGGGAGCTAACTATGGCTACACCTTC.

The chain links TRBV29-1 to TRBJ1-1; 8 nucleotides agree with TRBD1. CDR1 and CDR2 (germline): SQVTM, ANQGSEA. V lost 1 base and J lost 7; bases outside the gene matches: 8. CDR3 size: 14 residues. CDR3 in DNA: TGCAGCGTTGAAGTAACCGGGACAGGTTATGAAGCTTTCTTT. Its translation: CSVEVTGTGYEAFF.

V gene TRBV2 combines with J gene TRBJ2-1, with 8 bases lining up with TRBD1. V was pared by 5 bases and J by 5 bases, with 8 bases of the junction left unmatched. The CDR3 sequence is 15 residues long. The germline V gene encodes CDR1 SNHLY and CDR2 FYNNEI. Here the CDR3 reads CASSLDRGSNNEQFF. The CDR3, as DNA: TGTGCCAGCAGTCTAGACAGGGGCAGCAACAATGAGCAGTTCTTC.

CDR3 sequence (DNA): TGTGCCAGCAGTCCCAGCTCCTACGAGCAGTACTTC. Translated: CASSPSSYEQYF. This chain joins TRBV28 and TRBJ2-7; unclear D gene. V was trimmed by 5 bases and J by 0 bases, leaving 5 bases between them. CDR3 length: 12 residues. Germline loops: CDR1 MDHEN, CDR2 SYDVKM.

This chain uses TRBV10-2 with TRBJ1-1, with D perhaps matching TRBD1 (5 bases). CDR1 and CDR2 (germline): WSHSY, SAAADI. With 2 bases removed from V and 2 bases from J, the gap between germline ends came to 15 bases. CDR3 length: 16 residues. CDR3 region: CASSEGLLGVNTEAFF. The CDR3 nucleotides are TGCGCCAGCAGTGAGGGATTGTTAGGGGTTAACACTGAAGCTTTCTTT.

The chain recombines TRBV5-6 with TRBJ2-3, with 9 bases lining up with TRBD1. The CDR3 is 15 residues long. Germline assignment: CDR1 SGHDT and CDR2 YYEEEE. V gave up 5 bases and J gave up 6 bases; unmatched junction bases: 10. The CDR3 DNA is TGTGCCAGCAGTATACGGGACAGGGATTTTGATACGCAGTATTTT. The encoded protein is CASSIRDRDFDTQYF.

This sequence joins TRBV7-2 and TRBJ2-1; no clear D gene. The CDR3 is made up of 13 amino acids. Deletions cut 1 base from V and 10 bases from J, with 11 bases between. Germline V CDR1 and CDR2: SGHTA, FQGNSA. CDR3 in DNA: TGTGCCAGCAGCTTAGTCCCCCGTAGCGAGCAGTTCTTC. It is translated as CASSLVPRSEQFF.

The chain carries TRBV4-1 and TRBJ2-1, with a weak D call TRBD2 (6 bases). Trimming cost V 3 bases and J 2 bases, with 11 bases left between them. Germline-derived CDR1 and CDR2 are MGHRA and YSYEKL. The CDR3 covers 15 residues. The CDR3 DNA is TGCGCCAGCAGCCATGGGGGGTTAGCCTACAATGAGCAGTTCTTC. The encoded protein is CASSHGGLAYNEQFF.

The V and J genes are TRBV2 and TRBJ2-5, with TRBD1 identical over 12 bases. The germline V gene has CDR1 SNHLY and CDR2 FYNNEI. The J segment lost 5 bases and the V segment lost 6 bases, leaving 4 bases of the junction unmatched. The CDR3 loop spans 14 amino acids. This CDR3 reads CASSGTGGAETQYF. The CDR3 nucleotides read TGTGCCAGCAGCGGGACAGGGGGCGCGGAGACCCAGTACTTC. Looking up the rest from reference TRBV2 and TRBJ2-5 gives the full variable domain: EPEVTQTPSHQVTQMGQEVILRCVPISNHLYFYWYRQILGQKVEFLVSFYNNEISEKSEIFDDQFSVERPDGSNFTLKIRSTKLEDSAMYFCASSGTGGAETQYFGPGTRLLVL.

The chain is built from TRBV7-9 and TRBJ1-2, with TRBD1 identical over 12 bases. The length of the CDR3 is 15 residues. CDR1 SEHNR and CDR2 FQNEAQ come from the germline V gene (reference sequence). The ends lost 1 base at V and 13 bases at J; junction bases unmatched: 10. The CDR3 is CASSLVGTGGVISTF. In DNA, the CDR3 is TGTGCCAGCAGCTTAGTCGGGACAGGGGGCGTCATCTCCACCTTC.

The rearrangement joins TRBV6-4 to TRBJ2-1, with unresolved D. This CDR3 region has 14 residues. The germline gives CDR1 MRHNA, CDR2 SNTAGT. Trimming stripped 6 bases from V and 3 bases from J, with 12 bases between. CDR3 in DNA: TGTGCCAGCAGCTCTACGGGTGACTACAATGAGCAGTTCTTC. The encoded protein is CASSSTGDYNEQFF.

This chain uses TRBV15 with TRBJ2-2, with D perhaps TRBD2 (6 bases). Trimming took 5 bases from V and 3 from J, leaving 10 bases between them. Germline CDR1 and CDR2: LNHNV and YYDKDF (reference sequence). CDR3 size: 14 residues. The CDR3 here is CATSAGLYTGELFF. The CDR3 region has the DNA TGTGCCACCAGCGCCGGACTATACACCGGGGAGCTGTTTTTT. Drawing the rest from reference TRBV15 and TRBJ2-2, the complete variable domain is DAMVIQNPRYQVTQFGKPVTLSCSQTLNHNVMYWYQQKSSQAPKLLFHYYDKDFNNEADTPDNFQSRRPNTSFCFLDIRSPGLGDTAMYLCATSAGLYTGELFFGEGSRLTVL.

The chain has TRBV11-1 and TRBJ2-5, with no clear D. V lost 5 bases and J 5 bases, leaving 12 bases between the germline ends. Looked up from germline, CDR1 is SGHAT and CDR2 is FQDESV (reference sequence). The CDR3 loop spans 13 amino acids. The CDR3: CASSLLELETQYF. The CDR3 nucleotides read TGTGCCAGCAGCCTTCTAGAATTGGAGACCCAGTACTTC.